The 14 T cell receptor beta chains below were found in one sample sequenced in a study of early stage breast cancer tumors. Repertoires were generated with immunoSEQ multiplex PCR, while TCRdb's copy carries only in-frame clones and drops some. This sample yields tens of thousands of clones, of which around four fifths are seen a single time; approximately 3.7% belongs to the top ten. The sample consisted of blood. Receptors originate from a person in their sixties with breast cancer.

The chain recombines TRBV7-3 with TRBJ2-1; D ambiguous. This CDR3 contains 14 residues. The V end lost 2 bases, the J end lost 6 bases, and 11 bases lay between the germline ends. Germline values: CDR1 SGHTA, CDR2 FQGTGA. The CDR3, as DNA: TGTGCCAGCAGCTTACTTCCCGACGGCAATGAGCAGTTCTTC. This translates into CASSLLPDGNEQFF.

Here the CDR3 reads CASSVGAAGGLRETQYF. The CDR3 DNA reads TGTGCCAGCAGTGTTGGGGCAGCGGGAGGGTTGAGAGAGACCCAGTACTTC. The chain uses TRBV6-1 and TRBJ2-5, with TRBD2 matching over 10 bases. The trim removed 4 bases at V and 4 bases at J, leaving 12 bases unmatched. The CDR3 is 17 residues long. The germline CDR1 and CDR2 sequences are MNHNS and SASEGT.

This chain connects TRBV18 to TRBJ2-1; D gene ambiguous. The CDR3 has 15 residues. Trimming took 3 bases from V and 7 from J, leaving 16 bases between them. Germline V gives CDR1 KGHSH, CDR2 LQKENI. The CDR3 nucleotides are TGTGCCAGCTCACCGCAATCCCGGGTCTTAAATGAGCAGTTCTTC. This sequence encodes CASSPQSRVLNEQFF.

The V gene is TRBV27, the J gene TRBJ2-7; D perhaps matches TRBD2 (5 bases). This CDR3 has 13 residues. Per the germline V gene, CDR1 is MNHEY and CDR2 is SMNVEV (reference sequence). Trimming removed 4 bases at V and 5 bases at J, with 12 bases between. Here the CDR3 DNA reads TGTGCCAGCAGTTCAACTAGGTTCGACGAGCAGTACTTC. This codes for CASSSTRFDEQYF.

This chain connects TRBV28 to TRBJ2-7, with 9 bases fitting TRBD2. The CDR3 loop spans 14 amino acids. In germline, CDR1 is MDHEN, CDR2 SYDVKM. The V and J ends lost 7 bases and 6 bases, in that order; junction bases with no gene match: 10. CDR3 sequence reads: CASTSPGLAGEQYF. DNA for the CDR3: TGTGCCAGCACCTCTCCGGGACTAGCTGGCGAGCAGTACTTC.

The rearrangement joins TRBV10-3 to TRBJ2-3; 9 bases are shared with TRBD2. V trimming: 6 bases; J trimming: 0 bases; junction bases outside the gene matches: 1. This CDR3 has 14 residues. Looked up from germline, CDR1 is ENHRY and CDR2 is SYGVKD. CDR3 protein: CAIRSGGSTDTQYF. CDR3 nucleotides: TGTGCCATCAGAAGCGGGGGGAGCACAGATACGCAGTATTTT.

The chain combines TRBV6-6 with TRBJ1-1, with TRBD1 matching 8 bases. Germline-derived CDR1 and CDR2 are MNHNY and SVGAGI (reference sequence). The V and J ends lost 5 bases and 4 bases, in that order; junction bases with no gene match: 9. This CDR3 has 15 residues. CDR3 nucleotides: TGTGCCAGCAGTACGGCAGGGGGCCGGAGCACTGAAGCTTTCTTT. Amino acid sequence: CASSTAGGRSTEAFF.

This clone was seen only once. V is TRBV18 and J is TRBJ1-2; D remains ambiguous. Germline loops: CDR1 KGHSH, CDR2 LQKENI. V lost 3 bases and J lost 7, with 9 bases in between. The CDR3 runs 12 residues. DNA for the CDR3: TGTGCCAGCTCACCGGAGGGTACTGGCTACACCTTC. The encoded protein is CASSPEGTGYTF.

The chain is built from TRBV28 and TRBJ1-5; D unclear. CDR3 length: 15 residues. V lost 7 bases and J lost 2, with 15 bases in between. Germline V gene data show CDR1 as MDHEN and CDR2 as SYDVKM. This CDR3 reads CASIGGNRRNQPQHF. CDR3 coding DNA: TGTGCCAGCATAGGTGGAAATAGGCGCAATCAGCCCCAGCATTTT. Full variable domain (missing parts from reference TRBV28 and TRBJ1-5): DVKVTQSSRYLVKRTGEKVFLECVQDMDHENMFWYRQDPGLGLRLIYFSYDVKMKEKGDIPEGYSVSREKKERFSLILESASTNQTSMYLCASIGGNRRNQPQHFGDGTRLSIL.

This clone has just one count. V and J are TRBV5-1 and TRBJ2-5, with D unresolved. CDR3 length: 13 residues. V lost 4 bases, J lost 0 bases, and 7 bases lay in between. The germline V gene has CDR1 SGHRS and CDR2 YFSETQ. The CDR3 region has the DNA TGCGCCAGCAGCCTGGGCAACCAAGAGACCCAGTACTTC. It encodes CASSLGNQETQYF.

The chain carries TRBV7-8 and TRBJ2-1; 8 nucleotides agree with TRBD2. Germline trimming cut 6 bases from V and 6 bases from J; bases unmatched to any gene: 10. The CDR3 covers 15 residues. CDR1 and CDR2 from the germline V gene are SGHVS and FQNEAQ. CDR3 coding DNA: TGTGCCAGCAGTCTTAGCGGGACCGGTTCCAATGAGCAGTTCTTC. It is translated as CASSLSGTGSNEQFF.

The V and J genes are TRBV5-1 and TRBJ1-1, with a possible D match to TRBD1 (5 bases). The V and J ends lost 4 bases and 1 base respectively, with 17 bases between them. The CDR3 length is 16 residues. Germline values: CDR1 SGHRS, CDR2 YFSETQ. The CDR3 protein is CASSRAGQNQNTEAFF. The CDR3 DNA sequence: TGCGCCAGCAGCCGGGCGGGGCAAAACCAGAACACTGAAGCTTTCTTT.

This clone turned up a few times. The rearrangement uses TRBV9 and TRBJ2-5; 12 positions match TRBD2. The germline CDR1 and CDR2 sequences are SGDLS and YYNGEE. Trimming removed 4 bases from V and 5 bases from J; junction bases left unmatched: 6. This CDR3 comprises 15 residues. This CDR3 reads CASSSTGTSGETQYF. The DNA of the CDR3 is TGTGCCAGCAGCTCAACTGGGACTAGCGGGGAGACCCAGTACTTC.

V usage is TRBV28 and J usage is TRBJ1-1; no firm D call. The ends were cut back, 2 bases at V and 3 bases at J, with 4 bases in the middle. The CDR3 length is 12 residues. CDR1 MDHEN and CDR2 SYDVKM come from the germline V gene. The CDR3 sequence is CASSLMYTEAFF. The DNA for the CDR3 is TGTGCCAGCAGTTTAATGTACACTGAAGCTTTCTTT. The full variable domain, in which reference TRBV28 and TRBJ1-1 provide the parts outside the CDR3, is DVKVTQSSRYLVKRTGEKVFLECVQDMDHENMFWYRQDPGLGLRLIYFSYDVKMKEKGDIPEGYSVSREKKERFSLILESASTNQTSMYLCASSLMYTEAFFGQGTRLTVV.